This TCR beta chain was observed in a study of blood T cell repertoires in COVID-19. Whole-study context: From T cells, B-cell-depleted T cells, or PBMCs came the material, which was cDNA or gDNA.

Study processing details: Estimated nucleated cell counts came from reference gene primer amplification. Measured with immunoSEQ multiplex PCR; TCRdb has only the in-frame clones, and not every one. V and J calls and clone size are copied from that table; D and trimming were computed from the DNA. This sample yields approximately 180,000 clones, of which 70% to 90% are seen a single time; around 3.3% belongs to the top ten. J was trimmed by 5 bases and V by 5 bases; bases with no gene match: 7. Per germline, CDR1 MNHEY and CDR2 SVGEGT. The CDR3 runs to 15 residues. The J gene is TRBJ2-1, the V gene TRBV6-2 or TRBV6-3; 9 bases line up with TRBD1. This TCR came from a man aged 55 to 70 with acute or convalescent COVID-19. The sequenced material came from peripheral blood. As DNA, the CDR3 is TGTGCCAGCAGTCAGGACAGGGGATCAGACAATGAGCAGTTCTTC. Protein sequence: CASSQDRGSDNEQFF.